This T cell receptor (beta chain) was identified during a study of blood T cell repertoires in COVID-19 (dated by TCRdb to the early 2020s). About the investigation overall: Samples covering the acute and convalescent phases of COVID-19 were provided by collaborators in the United States, Italy and Spain. Samples came from the ongoing ImmuneRACE study (first 160 participants) plus 1,254 subjects from 6 global collaborators. Nearly every sample came with metadata listing a de-identified subject ID, COVID-19 status, age in years and sex. A freely available public database, intended as a resource for researchers studying the immune response to SARS-CoV-2, is where the repertoires were released. Subjects who had been exposed to COVID-19, were actively infected with it, or had recovered from it provided the deeply sampled blood TCRbeta repertoires that made up the dataset. The material from the prospective study consisted of cDNA or gDNA derived from T cells, B-cell-depleted T cells, or PBMCs. Where HLA class I and class II types were available, the types were taken from metadata supplied by the sample provider, not from assay-based typing. What the authors observed across the whole study: Clinical and demographic metadata were provided uncurated, with the amount varying by source and participant.

One collaborating source in Seattle enrolled patients during active infection and followed them longitudinally through the course of disease. Whole blood was collected in K2EDTA tubes by collaborating institutions according to the institutions' own protocols. For TCRbeta analysis, collaborators shipped samples in one of three forms: frozen whole blood, isolated PBMCs, or DNA extracted from either of those sample types. On this clone: It lacks a known antigen. No clone much larger than this one lies a single base away; base qualities are absent.

TCRbeta CDR3 regions were amplified from genomic DNA using the immunoSEQ Assay, a bias-controlled multiplex PCR. Per the original workflow: Within the assay, amplification of reference gene primers was used to estimate how many nucleated cells each sample contained. Sequence reads were collapsed and filtered to measure the absolute abundance of every unique TCRbeta CDR3 rearrangement. For each sample, productive Simpson clonality was calculated by taking the square root of Simpson's diversity index across productive rearrangements. This is the immuneACCESS table as TCRdb keeps it, with only in-frame sequences that have V and J called. A part of the clones is gone; compared with another copy, unresolved V genes explain less than half, and the rest is unexplained. V, J and clone size reflect that table, while D and trimming were determined from the DNA. This sample has roughly 200,000 clones in its table, and 81% of those were observed once. About 12% of the sample is taken by the ten largest.

From the germline V gene, CDR1 is SNHLY and CDR2 is FYNNEI. A distance of 9 bases separates the germline ends of V and J, which lose 6 bases and 3 bases respectively. The CDR3 has 13 amino acids, counting the end cysteine and phenylalanine. Only the CDR3 DNA is retained, 39 bases long and in frame from the first base. The V and J genes are TRBV2 and TRBJ1-5, with TRBD1 perhaps the D gene, on 6 matching bases. The sequencing input was peripheral blood. The clonotype originates from a woman older than 75 with COVID-19, enrolled during active disease. The nucleotide sequence reads TGTGCCAGCAGGGGGGACACCAATCAGCCCCAGCATTTT. It is translated as CASRGDTNQPQHF.